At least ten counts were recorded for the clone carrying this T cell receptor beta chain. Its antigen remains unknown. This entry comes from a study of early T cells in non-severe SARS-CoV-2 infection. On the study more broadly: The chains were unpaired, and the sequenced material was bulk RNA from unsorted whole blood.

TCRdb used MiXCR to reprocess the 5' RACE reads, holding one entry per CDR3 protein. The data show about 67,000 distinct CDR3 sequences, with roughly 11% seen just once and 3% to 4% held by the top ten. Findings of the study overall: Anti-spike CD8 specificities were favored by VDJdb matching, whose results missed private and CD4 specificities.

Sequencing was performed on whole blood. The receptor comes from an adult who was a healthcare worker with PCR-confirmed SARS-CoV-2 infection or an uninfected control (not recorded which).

The CDR3 DNA sequence: TGTGCCAGCAGCTCCCGGGTTCAAGAGACCCAGTACTTC. Amino acid sequence: CASSSRVQETQYF. The rearrangement uses TRBV7-2 and TRBJ2-5; D is ambiguous. V was shortened by 4 bases and J by 2 bases, with 8 bases between the two germline ends. The V gene's germline CDR1 is SGHTA and CDR2 FQGNSA. The CDR3 has 13 amino acids.